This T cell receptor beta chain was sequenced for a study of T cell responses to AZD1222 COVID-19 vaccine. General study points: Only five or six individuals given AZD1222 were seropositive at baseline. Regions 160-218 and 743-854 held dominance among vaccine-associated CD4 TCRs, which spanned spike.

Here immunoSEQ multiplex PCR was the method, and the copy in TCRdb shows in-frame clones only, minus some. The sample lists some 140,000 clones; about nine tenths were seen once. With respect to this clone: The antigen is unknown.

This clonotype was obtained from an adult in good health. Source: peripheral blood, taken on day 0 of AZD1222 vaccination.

CDR3: CASRGPSNQPQHF. The CDR3 coding sequence is TGTGCCAGTAGAGGACCTTCAAATCAGCCCCAGCATTTT. The chain has TRBV19 and TRBJ1-5; D is unresolved. CDR3 size: 13 residues. The germline V gene encodes CDR1 LNHDA and CDR2 SQIVND (reference sequence). V dropped 6 bases and J dropped 4 bases, with 10 bases sitting between them.